This entry describes one T cell receptor (beta chain). Its antigen is still unknown. A much larger clone sits a single nucleotide away, making a read error possible. The library came from 5' RACE. Sequenced on an Illumina HiSeq 2500. The second PCR ran for roughly 7 to 12 cycles and used a J-beta primer mix along with a sample-barcoded 5' primer. A unique molecular identifier was introduced onto each TCR beta cDNA molecule by a template-switch 5' adaptor carrying 12 random nucleotides. At least 2.5 million CDR3-containing paired-end reads were obtained from each sample. First-strand cDNA synthesis was performed from all RNA using the Mint cDNA synthesis kit, with priming by a TRBC-specific oligonucleotide. Following uracil-DNA glycosylase treatment, all cDNA underwent a first 18-cycle PCR with the universal primers M1SS and BC2_uni_R. The authors' pipeline ran thus. For normalization, 1 million high-quality reads, each with a distinct molecular identifier, were randomly selected from each sample. Instead of being binned into consensus sequences, reads with shared molecular identifiers were discarded. MiTCR, with a Q25 quality threshold and the strictest error-elimination algorithm, was used for CDR3 identification, clonotype clustering and error correction. A nonparametric unseen species model with Euler transformation was used to estimate lower-bound total TCR beta diversity. TCRdb passed the public sequencing reads through fastp at Q25 and MiXCR, retaining productive beta sequences. When rows share a CDR3 protein, they turn into one entry using the most common DNA and genes. It is TCRdb's table, rather than the study itself, that gives the V and J calls and clone size. In this sample the table shows some 1.5 million distinct CDR3 sequences, roughly 30% of which occur a single time. 7.7% of the sample is taken by the ten largest.

This specimen belongs to a study of blood T cells in healthy people across ages (dated by TCRdb to the mid-2010s). In terms of the full investigation: In model experiments, template switching captured roughly one uniquely barcoded TCR beta cDNA molecule for every two T cells. To avoid experimental bias, donors of different ages were distributed randomly across sequencing lanes. The donors were split into four age groups: young (average 16 years), middle-aged (roughly 40), aged (more than 60) and long-lived (roughly 80). To track age-related changes in TCR beta repertoire diversity, the study relied on deep sequencing normalized with unique cDNA molecular identifiers. Using the same blood draw, the study looked at two additional independent replicas of 1 million unique cDNA reads for two donors, one aged 18 to 30 and the other aged 80 or older. Here is what the overall study found, with its caveats: Compared with the aged group, more naive CD4+ T cells, fewer expanded clones and increased TCR diversity were shown by the long-lived group, suggesting age selection. The CMV infection status of donors was not known, potentially confounding age-related changes in expanded clonotypes. There was a strong correlation between observed TCR beta diversity and the percentage of naive T cells measured by flow cytometry. As age increased, observed TCR beta diversity per million T cells dropped in a roughly linear way, and a significant reduction was already evident by age roughly 36. Bulk unsorted PBMC profiling prevented conclusive comparison of naive and antigen-experienced compartments. Estimates of total diversity from one million sequenced T cells were regarded as lower bounds and underestimates.

There are 13 amino acids in the CDR3, from cysteine to phenylalanine inclusive. Only the CDR3 DNA is retained, 39 bases long and in frame from the first base. The donors were 40 or so Caucasian individuals from Russia, aged 6 to 90 years, who were systemically healthy. Roughly 9 milliliters of peripheral blood were drawn from each donor into EDTA-treated Vacutainer tubes. Ficoll-Paque density-gradient centrifugation was used to isolate PBMCs, with at least 7 million obtained per sample. Trizol reagent was used to extract total RNA from the PBMCs, yielding at least 6 micrograms per sample. For every donor, an aliquot of PBMCs went through flow cytometry to measure the percentages of naive CD45RAhigh/CD27high T cells.

The sequence derives from a woman aged 30 to 39 in good health. Here the chain combines TRBV12-3 or TRBV12-4 and TRBJ2-1; no D gene is confidently identified. Sequenced material: blood. The nucleotides read TGTGCCAGCAGTTTCGGACGGTACAATGAGCAGGTCTTC. This sequence encodes CASSFGRYNEQVF.